Each of the 29 T cell receptor beta chains below was sequenced from the same sample in a study of T cell responses to AZD1222 COVID-19 vaccine (dated by TCRdb to the early 2020s). The sample's time point, from its label and the paper: baseline before first vaccination. The method behind the library was the immunoSEQ multiplex PCR assay. In its TCRdb copy, this immuneACCESS table keeps in-frame sequences only and misses some clones. Where compared with another copy, unresolved V genes explain less than half of these, and the others have no known cause. The sample table holds more than 110,000 clones. The ten largest clones capture approximately 2% of the sample. Sequencing was done on a sample of peripheral blood. Receptors originate from an adult in good health.

V is TRBV10-2 and J is TRBJ2-3, with D uncertain. The CDR3 has 14 residues. V lost 4 bases and J lost 6, with 14 bases in between. Germline V gene sequence: CDR1 WSHSY, CDR2 SAAADI. The CDR3 bases are TGCGCCAGCAGTGGGCCCAGCTCCCGCGATACGCAGTATTTT. The encoded protein is CASSGPSSRDTQYF.

The CDR3 DNA reads as TGTGCCTGGACAGGTGGGGGGAGAAGGTACGAGCAGTACTTC. Translating gives CAWTGGGRRYEQYF. The gene calls are TRBV30 and TRBJ2-7; D is perhaps TRBD2 (6 bases). The CDR3 runs to 14 residues. Germline V CDR1 and CDR2: GTSNPN, SVGIG (reference sequence). V lost 4 bases, J lost 4 bases, and 17 bases lay in between.

The V gene is TRBV11-2, the J gene TRBJ1-1; no clear D gene. The CDR3 consists of 13 residues. CDR1 and CDR2 (germline): SGHAT, FQNNGV. V was clipped by 4 bases and J by 4 bases, with 10 bases between them. As DNA, the CDR3 is TGTGCCAGCAGCTCGGTTTGGGGCACTGAAGCTTTCTTT. It is translated as CASSSVWGTEAFF.

The chain recombines TRBV5-1 with TRBJ2-7; 8 bases are shared with TRBD1. The CDR3 runs 14 residues. In germline, CDR1 is SGHRS, CDR2 YFSETQ. V was pared by 9 bases and J by 6 bases, with 14 bases of the junction left unmatched. The CDR3 region has the DNA TGCGCCACCAAGGATACAGGGGGAACCGGCGAGCAGTACTTC. It specifies CATKDTGGTGEQYF.

The chain uses TRBV28 and TRBJ2-7, with 8 bases lining up with TRBD1. Germline V gives CDR1 MDHEN, CDR2 SYDVKM. The CDR3 length is 14 residues. The ends lost 8 bases at V and 2 bases at J; junction bases unmatched: 8. CDR3 sequence (DNA): TGTGCCAGCGGTATCGGACAGGGCCCCTACGAGCAGTACTTC. It specifies CASGIGQGPYEQYF. Filled out from reference TRBV28 and TRBJ2-7, the complete variable domain reads DVKVTQSSRYLVKRTGEKVFLECVQDMDHENMFWYRQDPGLGLRLIYFSYDVKMKEKGDIPEGYSVSREKKERFSLILESASTNQTSMYLCASGIGQGPYEQYFGPGTRLTVT.

The chain links TRBV14 to TRBJ2-4; 9 nucleotides match TRBD2. Germline lookup yields CDR1 SGHDN and CDR2 FVKESK. This CDR3 comprises 15 residues. Trimming removed 3 bases from V and 6 bases from J; junction bases left unmatched: 6. DNA of the CDR3: TGTGCCAGCAGCCATGCGGGGGGGGCTGGAAACATTCAGTACTTC. It specifies CASSHAGGAGNIQYF.

Note on this clone: Different DNA sequences within this sample yield the same CDR3. The chain combines TRBV7-2 with TRBJ1-1; D gene uncertain. The CDR3 totals 13 residues. Trimming took off 2 bases at V and 1 base at J, with 5 bases between the two ends. The V gene's germline CDR1 is SGHTA and CDR2 FQGNSA. CDR3 protein: CASSLTENTEAFF. Written as DNA, the CDR3 is TGTGCCAGCAGCTTAACGGAGAACACTGAAGCTTTCTTT.

V usage is TRBV7-2 and J usage is TRBJ1-6; 8 bases line up with TRBD1. Germline V gene data show CDR1 as SGHTA and CDR2 as FQGNSA. The V and J ends lost 1 base and 6 bases, in that order; junction bases with no gene match: 5. This CDR3 spans 16 amino acids. The CDR3 sequence: CASSLGAGGLNSPLHF. CDR3 coding DNA: TGTGCCAGCAGCTTAGGGGCAGGGGGCCTTAATTCACCCCTCCACTTT. Full variable domain (remainder filled in from reference TRBV7-2 and TRBJ1-6): GAGVSQSPSNKVTEKGKDVELRCDPISGHTALYWYRQSLGQGLEFLIYFQGNSAPDKSGLPSDRFSAERTGGSVSTLTIQRTQQEDSAVYLCASSLGAGGLNSPLHFGNGTRLTVT.

This chain links TRBV7-6 with TRBJ2-3; 9 bases are shared with TRBD2. This CDR3 contains 15 residues. Germline trimming cut 3 bases from V and 2 bases from J; bases unmatched to any gene: 3. The germline V gene has CDR1 SGHVS and CDR2 FNYEAQ. The CDR3 DNA sequence: TGTGCCAGCAGCTTTAGCGGGGGAAACACAGATACGCAGTATTTT. Translated, it gives CASSFSGGNTDTQYF.

The V call is TRBV9, the J call TRBJ1-6, with D maybe TRBD1 (5 bases). The germline V gene encodes CDR1 SGDLS and CDR2 YYNGEE. Trimming pared 4 bases from V and 7 bases from J, leaving 15 bases between. The CDR3 length is 15 residues. CDR3 in amino acids: CASSSTGVGNSPLHF. The DNA for the CDR3 is TGTGCCAGCAGCTCCACGGGGGTTGGCAATTCACCCCTCCACTTT.

CDR3 amino acids: CASSLSSGYNEQFF. The CDR3 DNA sequence: TGTGCCAGCAGCCTCTCTAGCGGCTACAATGAGCAGTTCTTC. The V call is TRBV3-1 (or the pseudogene TRBV3-2), the J call TRBJ2-1; 7 nucleotides agree with TRBD2. The CDR3 extends over 14 amino acids. Germline CDR1 is LGHDT and CDR2 is YNNKEL (reference sequence). Trimming cost V 4 bases and J 3 bases; bases outside gene matches: 3.

The rearrangement links TRBV11-1 to TRBJ2-3; maybe TRBD2 (6 bases). The CDR3 contains 15 residues. CDR1 is SGHAT, CDR2 FQDESV, per germline (reference sequence). V was pared by 4 bases and J by 0 bases, with 11 bases between. The CDR3 region is CASSSGTLSTDTQYF. CDR3 sequence (DNA): TGTGCCAGCAGCTCCGGGACTCTGAGCACAGATACGCAGTATTTT.

The chain links TRBV6-5 to TRBJ1-1, with 7 nucleotides matching TRBD1. CDR1 and CDR2 (germline): MNHEY, SVGAGI. J was trimmed by 0 bases and V by 6 bases; bases with no gene match: 7. CDR3 length: 15 residues. CDR3 protein: CASRQRDRLNTEAFF. CDR3 nucleotides: TGTGCCAGCAGACAGAGGGACAGACTGAACACTGAAGCTTTCTTT.

J is TRBJ1-4 and V is TRBV6-5; D might be TRBD1 (5 bases). Germline V gene data show CDR1 as MNHEY and CDR2 as SVGAGI. The CDR3 has 11 residues. The V end was cut by 5 bases, the J end by 8 bases, with 6 bases between. Here the CDR3 DNA reads TGTGCCAGCAGTAGGGGCGAAAAACTGTTTTTT. Its translation: CASSRGEKLFF.

This rearrangement joins TRBV5-1 to TRBJ1-1; D possibly corresponds to TRBD1 (6 bases). Germline V gives CDR1 SGHRS, CDR2 YFSETQ. The CDR3 extends over 15 amino acids. Deletions cut 0 bases from V and 3 bases from J, with 12 bases between. The CDR3 here is CASSLAQGRDTEAFF. In nucleotides, the CDR3 is TGCGCCAGCAGCTTGGCCCAGGGGAGGGACACTGAAGCTTTCTTT.

The rearrangement uses TRBV30 and TRBJ1-1; D uncertain. Germline CDR1 is GTSNPN and CDR2 is SVGIG (reference sequence). Trimming pared 2 bases from V and 7 bases from J, leaving 11 bases between. The CDR3 covers 12 residues. The CDR3 region has the DNA TGTGCCTGGAGTAAAACAGTGGGTGAAGCTTTCTTT. This gives the protein CAWSKTVGEAFF.

V is TRBV11-2 and J is TRBJ1-2; no firm D call. CDR1 and CDR2 from the germline V gene are SGHAT and FQNNGV. The CDR3 is made up of 15 amino acids. Trimming took off 3 bases at V and 3 bases at J, with 14 bases between the two ends. The CDR3 bases are TGTGCCAGCAGCTTGACGCCGGAACTTTACTATGGCTACACCTTC. Residues: CASSLTPELYYGYTF.

V is TRBV27 and J is TRBJ2-5, with TRBD2 matching over 15 bases. Germline V CDR1 and CDR2: MNHEY, SMNVEV (reference sequence). The length of the CDR3 is 18 residues. The junction had 10 bases not matched to a gene; V was cut back by 4 bases and J by 4 bases. CDR3 residues: CASSSRTSGGAIGETQYF. CDR3 nucleotides: TGTGCCAGCAGTTCGCGGACTAGCGGGGGGGCTATAGGAGAGACCCAGTACTTC.

The V gene is TRBV6-5, the J gene TRBJ1-5; the D is unclear. Trimming left V 5 bases short and J 4 bases short, with 12 bases between. The length of the CDR3 is 14 residues. CDR1 is MNHEY, CDR2 SVGAGI, per germline. CDR3 residues: CASSRVHQNQPQHF. Written as DNA, the CDR3 is TGTGCCAGCAGTAGGGTCCACCAAAATCAGCCCCAGCATTTT.

This rearrangement joins TRBV5-4 to TRBJ1-1; the D gene is possibly TRBD1 (5 bases). The germline V gene has CDR1 SGHNT and CDR2 YYREEE (reference sequence). Trimming left V 0 bases short and J 0 bases short, with 6 bases between. The CDR3 sequence is 14 residues long. The CDR3 DNA sequence: TGTGCCAGCAGCTTGGACAGGATGAACACTGAAGCTTTCTTT. It is translated as CASSLDRMNTEAFF.

V is TRBV9 and J is TRBJ2-7; possibly TRBD1 for D (7 bases). V was shortened by 0 bases and J by 0 bases, with 10 bases between the two germline ends. The CDR3 totals 15 residues. CDR1 and CDR2 (germline): SGDLS, YYNGEE. The CDR3 protein is CASSVGGDSSYEQYF. Written as DNA, the CDR3 is TGTGCCAGCAGCGTAGGCGGGGACAGCTCCTACGAGCAGTACTTC.

The V call is TRBV14, the J call TRBJ2-3; 8 bases are a match to TRBD2. V trimming: 6 bases; J trimming: 9 bases; junction bases outside the gene matches: 17. Per germline, CDR1 SGHDN and CDR2 FVKESK. There are 16 residues in the CDR3. The DNA for the CDR3 is TGTGCCAGCAGTCCCGAGAGCGGGGGCTTACGAGGCACGCAGTATTTT. Its translation is CASSPESGGLRGTQYF.

This rearrangement joins TRBV4-1 to TRBJ2-7, with TRBD2 as a possible D gene (5 bases). V lost 0 bases and J 7 bases, leaving 13 bases between the germline ends. CDR1 is MGHRA and CDR2 is YSYEKL in the germline V gene. The CDR3 runs to 14 residues. The CDR3 protein is CASSQDRMRGEQYF. The CDR3 DNA reads as TGCGCCAGCAGCCAAGATCGAATGAGAGGGGAGCAGTACTTC.

The rearrangement joins TRBV12-3 or TRBV12-4 to TRBJ1-1; 10 bases match TRBD1. The V and J ends lost 7 bases and 9 bases, in that order; junction bases with no gene match: 8. This CDR3 comprises 13 residues. The CDR3 spells CASTGTGAAKAFF. CDR3 in DNA: TGTGCCAGCACCGGGACAGGGGCCGCGAAAGCTTTCTTT.

This chain links TRBV19 with TRBJ2-2; 7 bases are shared with TRBD1. The CDR3 covers 15 residues. The V segment lost 5 bases and the J segment 5 bases; nucleotides outside the gene matches: 8. CDR1 and CDR2 (germline): LNHDA, SQIVND (reference sequence). The CDR3 region is CASSLRDSGTGELFF. The DNA of the CDR3 is TGTGCCAGTAGTCTCCGGGACAGTGGAACCGGGGAGCTGTTTTTT.

V usage is TRBV6-5 and J usage is TRBJ2-5; 8 positions agree with TRBD1. The CDR3 spans 15 residues. Per germline, CDR1 MNHEY and CDR2 SVGAGI. Losses at the gene ends were 2 bases for V and 2 bases for J; bases not matched to a gene: 4. As DNA, the CDR3 is TGTGCCAGCAGTTACAGCAGGGGGCTACAAGAGACCCAGTACTTC. It yields the protein CASSYSRGLQETQYF.

The chain links TRBV3-1 (or the pseudogene TRBV3-2) to TRBJ1-2, with a tentative D call TRBD1 (5 bases). This CDR3 comprises 15 residues. Trimming pared 1 base from V and 4 bases from J, leaving 13 bases between. Germline CDR1 LGHDT, CDR2 YNNKEL (reference sequence). The CDR3 spells CASSQGGAGGYGYTF. CDR3 nucleotides: TGTGCCAGCAGCCAAGGAGGGGCAGGTGGCTATGGCTACACCTTC.

The V and J genes are TRBV4-1 and TRBJ1-1; tentative D call: TRBD1 (5 bases). This CDR3 has 14 residues. V gave up 1 base and J gave up 2 bases, with 8 bases separating them. The germline V gene has CDR1 MGHRA and CDR2 YSYEKL. Here the CDR3 DNA reads TGCGCCAGCAGCCAAGTGGGGGAAAACACTGAAGCTTTCTTT. This encodes CASSQVGENTEAFF.

This chain links TRBV6-6 with TRBJ2-7; tentatively, D is TRBD2 (6 bases). The CDR3 is 16 residues long. Germline V gene sequence: CDR1 MNHNY, CDR2 SVGAGI (reference sequence). Deletions cut 6 bases from V and 0 bases from J, with 18 bases between. The CDR3 loop reads CASRGTGLNSSYEQYF. Written as DNA, the CDR3 is TGTGCCAGCAGAGGAACGGGACTTAATAGCTCCTACGAGCAGTACTTC.